This TCR beta chain was sequenced during a study of cytomegalovirus exposure and HLA in healthy donors. Study-wide results and limits: Across donors, most TCRs were seen rarely, yet some public ones were widespread.

A word on this clone: Antigen: not known.

With 3 bases clipped from V and 0 bases from J, the junction kept 3 bases outside the gene matches. The CDR3 runs to 16 residues. CDR1 and CDR2 (germline): KGHSH, LQKENI. PCR amplification relied on 60 Vbeta primers (plus 13 Jbeta primers). Some clones are missing from TCRdb's copy, which holds only in-frame ones; the method was immunoSEQ multiplex PCR. This table holds 250,000 to 350,000 clones, 75% to 90% found once. Source material: PBMCs. This chain joins TRBV18 and TRBJ2-7; 12 nucleotides agree with TRBD2. The sequence derives from a girl aged 2-10 years in good health and CMV-seronegative. The CDR3 DNA reads as TGTGCCAGCTCACCGGTGACTAGCGGGAGCTCCTACGAGCAGTACTTC. Protein product: CASSPVTSGSSYEQYF. Combining the CDR3 with reference TRBV18 and TRBJ2-7 gives the whole variable domain NAGVMQNPRHLVRRRGQEARLRCSPMKGHSHVYWYRQLPEEGLKFMVYLQKENIIDESGMPKERFSAEFPKEGPSILRIQQVVRGDSAAYFCASSPVTSGSSYEQYFGPGTRLTVT.